Below are 5 T cell receptor beta chains sequenced from a single sample in a study of human T cells and chemical hapten exposure. Using its own MiXCR run on the RACE reads, TCRdb lists one record per CDR3 protein. This sample has approximately 110,000 distinct CDR3 sequences, with 9.2% found just once. Time point defined: patch test 2, 6 weeks after DPC sensitization. The treatment here: therapeutic diphenylcyclopropenone sensitization with weekly scalp DPC. This material consisted of whole blood, taken in connection with sensitization to the hapten diphenylcyclopropenone (DPC). The source is a woman in her thirties or forties with alopecia areata. Some clones in this sample may be carry-over from other donors' samples.

This clonotype was detected many times. The chain recombines TRBV7-6 with TRBJ2-7; TRBD2 aligns across 12 bases. V was pared by 3 bases and J by 4 bases, with 7 bases of the junction left unmatched. Germline V lookup: CDR1 SGHVS, CDR2 FNYEAQ. CDR3 length: 16 amino acids. The CDR3 here is CASSLASGGAIYEQYF. CDR3 nucleotide sequence: TGTGCCAGCAGCTTGGCTAGCGGGGGGGCCATATACGAGCAGTACTTC.

The rearrangement links TRBV20-1 to TRBJ2-1; D is ambiguous. This CDR3 comprises 13 residues. Germline CDR1 and CDR2: DFQATT and SNEGSKA (reference sequence). V was pared by 2 bases and J by 6 bases, with 11 bases between. This chain's CDR3 is CSARRASPNEQFF. CDR3 DNA: TGCAGTGCTAGAAGGGCAAGTCCCAATGAGCAGTTCTTC.

The chain uses TRBV29-1 and TRBJ2-1; maybe TRBD1 (5 bases). V lost 6 bases to trimming and J lost 4 bases, with 7 bases between them. Germline V gives CDR1 SQVTM, CDR2 ANQGSEA. This CDR3 comprises 11 residues. The CDR3 loop reads CSVTVYNEQFF. The CDR3 nucleotides are TGCAGCGTGACAGTTTACAATGAGCAGTTCTTC.

Many counts were recorded for this clonotype. The chain has TRBV11-3 and TRBJ2-1; D is unresolved. Germline loops: CDR1 SGHNT, CDR2 YENEEA. V lost 4 bases and J 0 bases, leaving 10 bases between the germline ends. CDR3 length: 15 residues. The CDR3 nucleotides read TGTGCCAGCAGCTCGGGCATGAGCTCCTACAATGAGCAGTTCTTC. Residues: CASSSGMSSYNEQFF.

As to this clonotype: A clone one base away is much larger, so this may be a read error. V gene TRBV29-1 combines with J gene TRBJ2-1, with D hard to call. Per germline, CDR1 SQVTM and CDR2 ANQGSEA. The CDR3 length is 13 residues. The CDR3 DNA reads TGCAGCGTTGAAGGGGGATTGAATAATGTGCAGTTCTTC. Amino acids: CSVEGGLNNVQFF.